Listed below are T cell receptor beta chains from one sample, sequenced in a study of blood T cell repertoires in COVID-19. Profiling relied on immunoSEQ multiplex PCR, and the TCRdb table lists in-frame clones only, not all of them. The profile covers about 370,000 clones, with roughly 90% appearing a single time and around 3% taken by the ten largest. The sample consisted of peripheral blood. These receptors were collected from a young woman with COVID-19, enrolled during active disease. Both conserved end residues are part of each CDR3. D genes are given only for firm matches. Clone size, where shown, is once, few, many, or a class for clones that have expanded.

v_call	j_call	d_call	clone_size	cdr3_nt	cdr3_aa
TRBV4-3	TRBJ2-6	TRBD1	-	TGCGCCAGCAGCCAAGACGAGGGACAGGGTTTTTCTGGGGCCAACGTCCTGACTTTC	CASSQDEGQGFSGANVLTF
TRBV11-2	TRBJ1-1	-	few	TGTGCCAGCAGCTCGGCCGGGACATGGGACGGGAACACTGAAGCTTTCTTT	CASSSAGTWDGNTEAFF
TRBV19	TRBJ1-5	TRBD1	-	TGTGCCAGTAGTATTACTGGGACAGGGGGTCTTCAGCCCCAGCATTTT	CASSITGTGGLQPQHF
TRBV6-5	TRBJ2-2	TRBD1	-	TGTGCCAACAGCGACAGGGAGATCGGGGAGCTGTTTTTT	CANSDREIGELFF
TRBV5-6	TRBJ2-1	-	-	TGTGCCAGCAGCTCCGTGGCGGGACCCTTCAATGAGCAGTTCTTC	CASSSVAGPFNEQFF
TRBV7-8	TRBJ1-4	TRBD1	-	TGTGCCAGCAGCGAAGGACAGGGCTCGGATGAAAAACTGTTTTTT	CASSEGQGSDEKLFF
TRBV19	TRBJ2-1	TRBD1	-	TGTGCCAGTAGTATTACAGGGGGCGGATTGGATGAGCAGTTCTTC	CASSITGGGLDEQFF
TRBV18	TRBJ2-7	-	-	TGTGCCAGCTCACCTCCAGGAGGGCACACCTACGAGCAGTACTTC	CASSPPGGHTYEQYF
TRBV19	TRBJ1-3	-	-	TGTGCCAGTAGTATGGGGGAGCCTCGGGGGAACACCATATATTTT	CASSMGEPRGNTIYF
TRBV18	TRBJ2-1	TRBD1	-	TGTGCCAGCTCACAAGGGACAGGGGAGTTCAATGAGCAGTTCTTC	CASSQGTGEFNEQFF
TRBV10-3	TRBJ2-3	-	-	TGTGCCATCAGCCAGCAGAGCGGACCCACAGATACGCAGTATTTT	CAISQQSGPTDTQYF
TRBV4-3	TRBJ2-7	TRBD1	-	TGCGCCAGCCGTCACCGAGGCCTGCTCGACAGGGGGCGTTCAGAAGAGTACTTC	CASRHRGLLDRGRSEEYF
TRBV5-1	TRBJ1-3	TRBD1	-	TGCGCCAGCAGCTCAAGGGGGACAGGGTCAAACACCATATATTTT	CASSSRGTGSNTIYF
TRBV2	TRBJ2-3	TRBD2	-	TGTGCCAGCAGTGAACGAGGGCGGACTAGCGGGGGAGGGAATACGCAGTATTTT	CASSERGRTSGGGNTQYF
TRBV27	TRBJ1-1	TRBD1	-	TGTGCCAGCAGTTTAAGACAGGGGGAGACTGAAGCTTTCTTT	CASSLRQGETEAFF
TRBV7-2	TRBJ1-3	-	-	TGTGCCAGCAGCGGTACAGGGACTGGAAACACCATATATTTT	CASSGTGTGNTIYF
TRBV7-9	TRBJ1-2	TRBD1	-	TGTGCCAGCAGCTTTGGGGAAGGGACAGCCTATGGCTACACCTTC	CASSFGEGTAYGYTF
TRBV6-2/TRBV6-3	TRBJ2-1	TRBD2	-	TGTGCCAGCAGTTATCCGCGGGGGTTAGCGGGCTATAGACACAATGAGCAGTTCTTC	CASSYPRGLAGYRHNEQFF
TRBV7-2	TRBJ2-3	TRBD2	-	TGTGCCAGCAGCCCACAGCCGGGACTAGCTACGGATACGCAGTATTTT	CASSPQPGLATDTQYF
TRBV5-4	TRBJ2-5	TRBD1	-	TGTGCCACAACCTACAGGGGCTATGAGACCCAGTACTTC	CATTYRGYETQYF
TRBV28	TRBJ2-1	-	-	TGTGCCAGCAGTTCTCCCGGGGGACAGACCCCCTACAATGAGCAGTTCTTC	CASSSPGGQTPYNEQFF
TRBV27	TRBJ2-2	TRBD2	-	TGTGCCAGCAGTTTAACTTGGCGGGAGAAGGGCACCGGGGAGCTGTTTTTT	CASSLTWREKGTGELFF
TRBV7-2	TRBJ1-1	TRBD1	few	TGTGCCAGCAGTCCATTAGCGGTAGACAGGGGTGAGCTCTCTGAAGCTTTCTTT	CASSPLAVDRGELSEAFF
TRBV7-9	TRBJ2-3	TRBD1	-	TGTGCCAGCAGCCCCGGGACAGGGGGAGATACGCAGTATTTT	CASSPGTGGDTQYF
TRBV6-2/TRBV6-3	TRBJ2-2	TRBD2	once	TGTGCCAGCAGTTACTGGACTAGCGGGGGTCCAACCGGGGAGCTGTTTTTT	CASSYWTSGGPTGELFF
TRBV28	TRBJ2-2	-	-	TGTGCCAGCAGTCCACCAGAGAGGGAAGGAGGAGCCGGGGAGCTGTTTTTT	CASSPPEREGGAGELFF
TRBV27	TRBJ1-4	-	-	TGTGCCAGCAGTTTAACAGGGCGCCGGGTTGAAAAACTGTTTTTT	CASSLTGRRVEKLFF
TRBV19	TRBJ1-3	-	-	TGTGCCAGTAGCCTCCCGGGATTTGGAAACACCATATATTTT	CASSLPGFGNTIYF
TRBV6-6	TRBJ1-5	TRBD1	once	TGTGCCAGCAGTCCCAAGACAGGGGGCCACAATCAGCCCCAGCATTTT	CASSPKTGGHNQPQHF
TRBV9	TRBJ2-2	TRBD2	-	TGTGCCAGCAGCTTGAGACTAGCGGGAGGGCACGGGGAGCTGTTTTTT	CASSLRLAGGHGELFF